This T cell receptor beta chain was identified in a study of human T cells and chemical hapten exposure. TCRdb redid the calling of the RACE reads with MiXCR, one entry per CDR3 protein. The sample yields 300,000 to 450,000 distinct CDR3 sequences, 4.5% to 6% seen once. The time point: pre-sensitization, week 0. Stated treatment: therapeutic diphenylcyclopropenone sensitization with weekly scalp DPC. Germline V lookup: CDR1 SEHNR, CDR2 FQNEAQ (reference sequence). With 7 bases removed from V and 8 bases from J, the gap between germline ends came to 18 bases. There are 14 residues in the CDR3. The TCR originated in a woman aged 45-60 years with alopecia areata. Some clones in this sample may be carry-over from other donors' samples. The chain is built from TRBV7-9 and TRBJ2-1, with D perhaps matching TRBD2 (5 bases). Sequencing was performed on whole blood, taken in connection with sensitization to the hapten diphenylcyclopropenone (DPC). CDR3 DNA sequence: TGTGCCAGCACCCCCCGGGGAAGCGGAGATGAGCAGTTCTTC. Its protein product is CASTPRGSGDEQFF.